This TCR beta chain was obtained from a study of blood T cells in healthy people across ages. Those donating, healthy Caucasian individuals from Russia, were aged about 6 to 95. The CDR3 has 16 residues. Deletions cut 5 bases from V and 6 bases from J, with 20 bases between. The germline CDR1 and CDR2 sequences are MDHEN and SYDVKM. This clonotype was seen more than once but under ten times. For the second PCR, which ran for roughly 6 to 12 cycles, a sample-barcoded 5' primer and a J-beta primer mix were used. TCRdb redid the calling of the 5' RACE reads with MiXCR, one entry per CDR3 protein. The sample shows about 730,000 distinct CDR3 sequences, roughly 44% of them seen only once.

This clonotype originated in a woman between 55 and 75 years old in good health. The specimen sequenced was blood. The chain carries TRBV28 and TRBJ2-1; a possible D gene is TRBD1 (6 bases). In DNA, the CDR3 is TGTGCCAGCAGTCCAGCCGATCAGGGACAAATCAATGAGCAGTTCTTC. Its protein is CASSPADQGQINEQFF. Full variable domain (rest looked up from reference TRBV28 and TRBJ2-1): DVKVTQSSRYLVKRTGEKVFLECVQDMDHENMFWYRQDPGLGLRLIYFSYDVKMKEKGDIPEGYSVSREKKERFSLILESASTNQTSMYLCASSPADQGQINEQFFGPGTRLTVL.